Here is one T cell receptor beta chain with its context. Sequenced by immunoSEQ multiplex PCR; TCRdb stores in-frame clones only, minus some. The sample consists of 150,000 to 250,000 clones, 75% to 90% of them appearing once. V shed 0 bases, J shed 2 bases, and the junction held 6 bases outside the gene matches. Looked up from germline, CDR1 is LGHNA and CDR2 is YSLEER. The length of the CDR3 is 16 residues. The data originate from a study of blood T cell repertoires in COVID-19. As for the study in general: Both acute and convalescent COVID-19 samples were obtained from the United States, Italy and Spain.

Sequencing was performed on PBMCs or T cells enriched from blood (not recorded which). The rearrangement joins TRBV4-3 to TRBJ1-2; TRBD1 matches at 7 bases. This sequence was found in a woman in her twenties or thirties who had recovered from COVID-19. The CDR3 DNA reads TGCGCCAGCAGCCAAGACCCGACAGGGACGAACTATGGCTACACCTTC. Amino acid sequence: CASSQDPTGTNYGYTF.